These T cell receptor beta chains were read from a single sample in a study of T cell responses to AZD1222 COVID-19 vaccine. Sequenced by immunoSEQ multiplex PCR; TCRdb stores in-frame clones only, minus some. This table holds about 140,000 clones, 85% to 95% found once. The sequences come from peripheral blood, collected on day 0 of MenACWY control vaccination. Receptors were obtained from an adult in good health. Both conserved end residues are part of each CDR3. A D gene is named only where the DNA matches it firmly. Where a row states a size, it is once, few, many or the class of an expanded clone; other rows omit it.

j_gene: TRBJ2-1
len: 12
abundance: NA
d_gene: TRBD2
v_gene: TRBV3-1/TRBV3-2
CDR3nt: TGTGCCAGCAGCCAAGGAACTAGCGGGAAATTCTTC
CDR3aa: CASSQGTSGKFF

j_gene: TRBJ2-7
len: 16
abundance: NA
d_gene: NA
v_gene: TRBV5-1
CDR3nt: TGCGCCAGCAGCTCCCTCGGGGCGGGAACCACGACCGAGCAGTACTTC
CDR3aa: CASSSLGAGTTTEQYF

j_gene: TRBJ1-2
len: 11
abundance: NA
d_gene: NA
v_gene: TRBV2
CDR3nt: TGTGGCACGGGAGAGATCTATGGCTACACCTTC
CDR3aa: CGTGEIYGYTF

j_gene: TRBJ2-5
len: 14
abundance: NA
d_gene: NA
v_gene: TRBV18
CDR3nt: TGTGCCAGCTCACCAAAGGACAGCCCTGGGACCCAGTACTTC
CDR3aa: CASSPKDSPGTQYF

j_gene: TRBJ2-3
len: 14
abundance: NA
d_gene: NA
v_gene: TRBV15
CDR3nt: TGTGCCACCAGCAGCGAAGACACGTCAGATACGCAGTATTTT
CDR3aa: CATSSEDTSDTQYF

j_gene: TRBJ1-3
len: 15
abundance: few
d_gene: NA
v_gene: TRBV28
CDR3nt: TGTGCCAGCAGTGCTTACAGGGTGGCTGGAAACACCATATATTTT
CDR3aa: CASSAYRVAGNTIYF

j_gene: TRBJ1-1
len: 15
abundance: NA
d_gene: TRBD1
v_gene: TRBV7-6
CDR3nt: TGTGCCAGCAGCTCCCGACAGGGGAGCCACACTGAAGCTTTCTTT
CDR3aa: CASSSRQGSHTEAFF

j_gene: TRBJ1-2
len: 14
abundance: NA
d_gene: NA
v_gene: TRBV5-4
CDR3nt: TGTGCCAGCAGCCCCCGCGGGGTCTGGGGTGGCTACACCTTC
CDR3aa: CASSPRGVWGGYTF

j_gene: TRBJ1-5
len: 14
abundance: once
d_gene: NA
v_gene: TRBV2
CDR3nt: TGTGCCAGCCTACCTGGGGGTCGCAATCAGCCCCAGCATTTT
CDR3aa: CASLPGGRNQPQHF

j_gene: TRBJ1-2
len: 13
abundance: medium-sized
d_gene: NA
v_gene: TRBV5-4
CDR3nt: TGTGCCAGCGGCCTTAAACCTAACTATGGCTACACCTTC
CDR3aa: CASGLKPNYGYTF

j_gene: TRBJ1-4
len: 12
abundance: NA
d_gene: NA
v_gene: TRBV28
CDR3nt: TGTGCCAGCAGGACAGCTGGTGAAAAACTGTTTTTT
CDR3aa: CASRTAGEKLFF

j_gene: TRBJ1-1
len: 14
abundance: NA
d_gene: NA
v_gene: TRBV6-5
CDR3nt: TGTGCCAGCAGTTTTATCGGTGGGGACACTGAAGCTTTCTTT
CDR3aa: CASSFIGGDTEAFF

j_gene: TRBJ1-2
len: 15
abundance: NA
d_gene: NA
v_gene: TRBV5-5
CDR3nt: TGTGCCAGCAGCCGAGGGACAAAAGCTAACTATGGCTACACCTTC
CDR3aa: CASSRGTKANYGYTF

j_gene: TRBJ2-2
len: 16
abundance: NA
d_gene: TRBD2
v_gene: TRBV3-1/TRBV3-2
CDR3nt: TGTGCCAGCAGCCAAGACAGCGGGGTGGGGACCGGGGAGCTGTTTTTT
CDR3aa: CASSQDSGVGTGELFF

j_gene: TRBJ2-5
len: 16
abundance: NA
d_gene: NA
v_gene: TRBV10-3
CDR3nt: TGTGCCATCAGTGATGTTCGGGGGAGTAGGCAAGAGACCCAGTACTTC
CDR3aa: CAISDVRGSRQETQYF

j_gene: TRBJ1-5
len: 15
abundance: NA
d_gene: NA
v_gene: TRBV2
CDR3nt: TGTGCCAGCAGGGAAGGGACAACTTCAAGACAGCCCCAGCATTTT
CDR3aa: CASREGTTSRQPQHF

j_gene: TRBJ1-1
len: 15
abundance: NA
d_gene: NA
v_gene: TRBV7-6
CDR3nt: TGTGCCAGCAGCCCTAGGGACGGGTTGAACACTGAAGCTTTCTTT
CDR3aa: CASSPRDGLNTEAFF

j_gene: TRBJ2-7
len: 12
abundance: once
d_gene: NA
v_gene: TRBV11-2
CDR3nt: TGTGCCAGCAGCTTAGCCGGCTACGAGCAGTACTTC
CDR3aa: CASSLAGYEQYF

j_gene: TRBJ1-1
len: 18
abundance: NA
d_gene: NA
v_gene: TRBV3-1/TRBV3-2
CDR3nt: TGTGCCAGCAGCCAACCGCGGGGGGCAGGACAAGCGGACACTGAAGCTTTCTTT
CDR3aa: CASSQPRGAGQADTEAFF

j_gene: TRBJ1-2
len: 15
abundance: NA
d_gene: NA
v_gene: TRBV5-6
CDR3nt: TGTGCCAGCAGCTGGGAGGACAGACCTAACTATGGCTACACCTTC
CDR3aa: CASSWEDRPNYGYTF

j_gene: TRBJ2-7
len: 14
abundance: NA
d_gene: TRBD2
v_gene: TRBV27
CDR3nt: TGTGCCAGCAGCAGACTAGCGGTCTCCTACGAGCAGTACTTC
CDR3aa: CASSRLAVSYEQYF

j_gene: TRBJ1-2
len: 13
abundance: NA
d_gene: TRBD1
v_gene: TRBV5-4
CDR3nt: TGTGCCAGCAGCGCGGGACAGGGTCATGGCTACACCTTC
CDR3aa: CASSAGQGHGYTF

j_gene: TRBJ1-5
len: 13
abundance: NA
d_gene: TRBD1
v_gene: TRBV6-5
CDR3nt: TGTGCCAGCAGACAGGGGGCTTATCAGCCCCAGCATTTT
CDR3aa: CASRQGAYQPQHF

j_gene: TRBJ2-7
len: 11
abundance: NA
d_gene: NA
v_gene: TRBV6-5
CDR3nt: TGTGCCAGCAGTTACCTCGGGGAGCAGTACTTC
CDR3aa: CASSYLGEQYF

j_gene: TRBJ1-5
len: 16
abundance: NA
d_gene: NA
v_gene: TRBV12-5
CDR3nt: TGTGCTAGTGGTTTACGTGCAGGGGCTTACAATCAGCCCCAGCATTTT
CDR3aa: CASGLRAGAYNQPQHF

j_gene: TRBJ2-3
len: 13
abundance: NA
d_gene: NA
v_gene: TRBV5-4
CDR3nt: TGTGCCAGCAGCGATATCCGGGACCTTACGCAGTATTTT
CDR3aa: CASSDIRDLTQYF

j_gene: TRBJ2-1
len: 16
abundance: NA
d_gene: TRBD1
v_gene: TRBV27
CDR3nt: TGTGCCAGCAGCCAACCCTGGACAGGGGGGGGCAATGAGCAGTTCTTC
CDR3aa: CASSQPWTGGGNEQFF

j_gene: TRBJ2-3
len: 14
abundance: NA
d_gene: NA
v_gene: TRBV28
CDR3nt: TGTGCCAGCAGGTTCGAGCCTAGCGCAGATACGCAGTATTTT
CDR3aa: CASRFEPSADTQYF

j_gene: TRBJ1-2
len: 12
abundance: NA
d_gene: NA
v_gene: TRBV3-1/TRBV3-2
CDR3nt: TGTGCCAGCAGCCGAAGGGGAGGCGTTTACACCTTC
CDR3aa: CASSRRGGVYTF

j_gene: TRBJ2-2
len: 12
abundance: NA
d_gene: NA
v_gene: TRBV9
CDR3nt: TGTGCCAGCAGCCCCCTGGAGGGGGGGCTGTTTTTT
CDR3aa: CASSPLEGGLFF

j_gene: TRBJ2-1
len: 14
abundance: NA
d_gene: NA
v_gene: TRBV2
CDR3nt: TGTGCCAGCAGTGAGGGCAGAATATACAATGAGCAGTTCTTC
CDR3aa: CASSEGRIYNEQFF

j_gene: TRBJ1-2
len: 17
abundance: NA
d_gene: NA
v_gene: TRBV10-3
CDR3nt: TGTGCCGCCCGGGACAACCTGAGGTCTACTGATCACTATGGCTACACCTTC
CDR3aa: CAARDNLRSTDHYGYTF